The 28 T cell receptor beta chains below were found in one sample sequenced in a study of blood T cell repertoires in COVID-19. Assay used: immunoSEQ multiplex PCR; TCRdb lists only in-frame clones, some missing. The data show 200,000 to 250,000 clones, roughly 90% seen once. Material for sequencing was PBMCs or T cells enriched from blood (not recorded which). These receptors all stem from a man aged 18 to 29 with acute COVID-19.

The V gene is TRBV5-1, the J gene TRBJ1-2, with D unresolved. The CDR3 is 15 residues long. Trimming left V 0 bases short and J 8 bases short, with 17 bases between. CDR1 and CDR2 (germline): SGHRS, YFSETQ. CDR3 sequence (DNA): TGCGCCAGCAGCTTGGCCGCTGTAGCGAGTGCGGGCTACACCTTC. This gives the protein CASSLAAVASAGYTF. Full variable domain (remainder filled in from reference TRBV5-1 and TRBJ1-2): KAGVTQTPRYLIKTRGQQVTLSCSPISGHRSVSWYQQTPGQGLQFLFEYFSETQRNKGNFPGRFSGRQFSNSRSEMNVSTLELGDSALYLCASSLAAVASAGYTFGSGTRLTVV.

This chain uses TRBV28 with TRBJ2-7, with D perhaps TRBD1 (6 bases). Trimming pared 10 bases from V and 0 bases from J, leaving 16 bases between. The germline CDR1 and CDR2 sequences are MDHEN and SYDVKM. This CDR3 is 14 amino acids long. The CDR3 DNA sequence: TGTGCCACTCAATCAGGGGCCCCCTCCTACGAGCAGTACTTC. Residues: CATQSGAPSYEQYF.

The CDR3 DNA is TGTGCCAGCAGCGGGCAGGGACTAGATTTCTACGAGCAGTACTTC. Protein: CASSGQGLDFYEQYF. The chain is built from TRBV27 and TRBJ2-7, with 8 bases fitting TRBD2. Germline lookup yields CDR1 MNHEY and CDR2 SMNVEV (reference sequence). This CDR3 region has 15 residues. V trimming: 6 bases; J trimming: 3 bases; junction bases outside the gene matches: 10.

The CDR3 loop reads CASSRLAGNNEQFF. The DNA for the CDR3 is TGTGCCAGCAGTAGACTAGCGGGGAACAATGAGCAGTTCTTC. This chain uses TRBV6-5 with TRBJ2-1, with 11 bases aligning to TRBD2. This CDR3 region has 14 residues. After removal of 5 bases from V and 5 bases from J, the junction contained 2 bases not matched to a gene. CDR1 is MNHEY, CDR2 SVGAGI, per germline.

This chain connects TRBV5-6 to TRBJ1-6; D unclear. The germline V gene has CDR1 SGHDT and CDR2 YYEEEE. Between the trimmed V and J ends, which lost 3 bases and 0 bases, there was a span of 7 bases. This CDR3 comprises 15 residues. The CDR3 DNA is TGTGCCAGCAGCTCCCTCAGCTCCTATAATTCACCCCTCCACTTT. Its translation: CASSSLSSYNSPLHF.

The chain combines TRBV5-6 with TRBJ2-2; 8 bases are shared with TRBD1. This CDR3 region has 16 residues. Losses at the gene ends were 1 base for V and 3 bases for J; bases not matched to a gene: 5. CDR1 SGHDT and CDR2 YYEEEE come from the germline V gene. The DNA of the CDR3 is TGTGCCAGCAGCTTGTTGGGCAGGGGGCACACCGGGGAGCTGTTTTTT. Amino acids: CASSLLGRGHTGELFF.

V usage is TRBV11-2 and J usage is TRBJ2-7; D is uncertain. The CDR3 totals 15 residues. Trimming pared 2 bases from V and 0 bases from J, leaving 11 bases between. Per germline, CDR1 SGHAT and CDR2 FQNNGV. CDR3 protein: CASSLRLMSSYEQYF. In nucleotides, the CDR3 is TGTGCCAGCAGCTTAAGACTTATGAGCTCCTACGAGCAGTACTTC.

V is TRBV18 and J is TRBJ2-7, with 13 bases aligning to TRBD2. This CDR3 comprises 17 residues. Looked up from germline, CDR1 is KGHSH and CDR2 is LQKENI. The junction had 12 bases not matched to a gene; V was cut back by 5 bases and J by 5 bases. The CDR3 DNA is TGTGCCAGCTCAGGGGGACTAGCGGGACGGGGCGTGGACGAGCAGTACTTC. Its translation: CASSGGLAGRGVDEQYF.

This chain joins TRBV24-1 and TRBJ2-3, with TRBD1 as a possible D gene (6 bases). The germline V and J ends were trimmed by 7 bases and 2 bases, with 12 bases remaining between them. The germline gives CDR1 KGHDR, CDR2 SFDVKD. The CDR3 has 14 amino acids. CDR3 region: CATSRDKSTDTQYF. The CDR3 DNA follows: TGTGCCACCAGCCGGGACAAGTCCACAGATACGCAGTATTTT.

V is TRBV4-2 and J is TRBJ1-4; 10 bases are shared with TRBD1. The CDR3 is 16 residues long. Unmatched junction bases numbered 1, after V lost 1 base and J lost 2 bases. Germline V gene sequence: CDR1 LGHNA, CDR2 YNFKEQ. This CDR3 is CASSQGDRGTNEKLFF. In DNA form, the CDR3 reads TGTGCCAGCAGCCAAGGGGACAGGGGTACTAATGAAAAACTGTTTTTT.

This clone was detected only a few times. J is TRBJ1-1 and V is TRBV19, with D possibly TRBD1 on 6 matching bases. The germline V gene has CDR1 LNHDA and CDR2 SQIVND (reference sequence). The CDR3 has 15 amino acids. Between the trimmed V and J ends, which lost 7 bases and 1 base, there was a span of 16 bases. The CDR3 spells CASKRGGLTNTEAFF. The CDR3 DNA is TGTGCCAGTAAGAGGGGGGGGCTCACGAACACTGAAGCTTTCTTT.

This clone was counted a few times. The rearrangement joins TRBV5-6 to TRBJ1-2; perhaps TRBD1 as D (6 bases). CDR1 is SGHDT, CDR2 YYEEEE, per germline. With 5 bases removed from V and 1 base from J, the gap between germline ends came to 9 bases. The CDR3 length is 13 residues. The CDR3 spells CASRKQGNYGYTF. CDR3 nucleotides: TGTGCCAGCAGAAAACAGGGTAACTATGGCTACACCTTC.

V is TRBV7-8 and J is TRBJ2-7, with 7 bases fitting TRBD1. CDR3 size: 14 residues. Germline V gene sequence: CDR1 SGHVS, CDR2 FQNEAQ. V shed 5 bases, J shed 5 bases, and the junction held 9 bases outside the gene matches. The CDR3 region is CASSHTGTVNEQYF. CDR3 nucleotide sequence: TGTGCCAGCAGCCATACCGGGACAGTGAACGAGCAGTACTTC.

This chain uses TRBV27 with TRBJ2-1, with 9 nucleotides matching TRBD2. This CDR3 region has 13 residues. Germline V gene lookup returns CDR1 MNHEY and CDR2 SMNVEV (reference sequence). With V trimmed by 8 bases and J by 6 bases, 5 bases remained unmatched. The CDR3 coding sequence is TGTGCCAGCGTTCTAGCGGGAAGCAATGAGCAGTTCTTC. Protein product: CASVLAGSNEQFF.

This rearrangement joins TRBV18 to TRBJ1-3; 10 nucleotides line up with TRBD1. CDR1 and CDR2 (germline): KGHSH, LQKENI. V lost 2 bases, J lost 6 bases, and 7 bases stayed unmatched. CDR3 length: 16 amino acids. The CDR3 reads CASSPSTGTGANTIYF. CDR3 coding DNA: TGTGCCAGCTCACCAAGTACCGGGACAGGGGCAAACACCATATATTTT.

V and J are TRBV4-2 and TRBJ2-5; D possibly corresponds to TRBD1 (6 bases). This CDR3 spans 16 amino acids. Germline CDR1 LGHNA, CDR2 YNFKEQ. The V end lost 4 bases, the J end lost 3 bases, and 18 bases lay between the germline ends. CDR3 in amino acids: CASSPHRAERKETQYF. DNA for the CDR3: TGTGCCAGCAGCCCACACAGGGCAGAGAGAAAAGAGACCCAGTACTTC.

The gene calls are TRBV3-1 (or the pseudogene TRBV3-2) and TRBJ1-5, with no clear D. The CDR3 has 13 residues. CDR1 is LGHDT and CDR2 is YNNKEL in the germline V gene (reference sequence). The germline V and J ends were trimmed by 2 bases and 10 bases, with 12 bases remaining between them. The CDR3 DNA reads as TGTGCCAGCAGCCAAATAACCTCGAGCCCCCAGCATTTT. Translating it yields CASSQITSSPQHF.

The rearrangement uses TRBV5-6 and TRBJ1-2; tentatively, D is TRBD1 (6 bases). CDR1 and CDR2 from the germline V gene are SGHDT and YYEEEE. V shed 4 bases and J shed 2 bases, with 27 bases lying between them. The CDR3 has 19 amino acids. This CDR3 reads CASSPTISNFRDTNYGYTF. The CDR3 nucleotides are TGTGCCAGCAGCCCAACTATTTCCAATTTTCGGGACACAAACTATGGCTACACCTTC.

The gene calls are TRBV7-9 and TRBJ2-2; 11 bases are shared with TRBD2. The germline CDR1 and CDR2 sequences are SEHNR and FQNEAQ (reference sequence). V was clipped by 5 bases and J by 4 bases; unmatched bases: 6. This CDR3 has 16 amino acids. CDR3 coding DNA: TGTGCCAGCAGCCCGGGGGGACTAGCGGCCACCGGGGAGCTGTTTTTT. This translates into CASSPGGLAATGELFF.

The J gene is TRBJ1-3, the V gene TRBV5-1; maybe TRBD1 (6 bases). CDR1 is SGHRS, CDR2 YFSETQ, per germline. The CDR3 runs to 14 residues. V was pared by 6 bases and J by 1 base, with 11 bases between. In DNA, the CDR3 is TGCGCCAGCACCGGGGACACTTCTGGAAACACCATATATTTT. The encoded protein is CASTGDTSGNTIYF.

The DNA for the CDR3 is TGCAGCGTTTTACTCGCTCTAGCGGGGGAGACCCAGTACTTC. Translating gives CSVLLALAGETQYF. The rearrangement uses TRBV29-1 and TRBJ2-5; TRBD2 matches at 9 bases. In germline, CDR1 is SQVTM, CDR2 ANQGSEA. CDR3 length equals 14 residues. Trimming took 5 bases from V and 5 from J; bases not matched to a gene: 9.

The count of this clone is one. V is TRBV28 and J is TRBJ1-2; the D is unclear. This CDR3 comprises 13 residues. V dropped 3 bases and J dropped 5 bases, with 10 bases sitting between them. From germline, CDR1 is MDHEN and CDR2 SYDVKM. The CDR3 reads CASSFDQDYGYTF. CDR3 DNA sequence: TGTGCCAGCAGTTTTGATCAGGATTATGGCTACACCTTC.

V and J are TRBV18 and TRBJ1-3; D possibly corresponds to TRBD1 (5 bases). Germline lookup yields CDR1 KGHSH and CDR2 LQKENI. V lost 2 bases, J lost 0 bases, and 5 bases lay in between. This CDR3 spans 14 amino acids. The CDR3 DNA reads TGTGCCAGCTCACCAGGGGCCTCTGGAAACACCATATATTTT. Translating it yields CASSPGASGNTIYF.

The V and J genes are TRBV7-9 and TRBJ2-7, with a tentative D call TRBD1 (6 bases). Germline V gene lookup returns CDR1 SEHNR and CDR2 FQNEAQ (reference sequence). The CDR3 extends over 14 amino acids. The V gene lost 5 bases and the J gene lost 2 bases, with 13 bases spanning the gap. This chain's CDR3 is CASSPPGTPYEQYF. The CDR3, as DNA: TGTGCCAGCAGCCCCCCCGGGACACCCTACGAGCAGTACTTC. Full variable domain (rest looked up from reference TRBV7-9 and TRBJ2-7): DTGVSQNPRHKITKRGQNVTFRCDPISEHNRLYWYRQTLGQGPEFLTYFQNEAQLEKSRLLSDRFSAERPKGSFSTLEIQRTEQGDSAMYLCASSPPGTPYEQYFGPGTRLTVT.

The chain joins TRBV9 to TRBJ2-5, with 7 bases fitting TRBD2. Germline CDR1 SGDLS, CDR2 YYNGEE. V lost 0 bases to trimming and J lost 5 bases; unmatched junction nucleotides: 4. This CDR3 has 14 amino acids. The CDR3 bases are TGTGCCAGCAGCGTAGGGGAGGGAGTCGAGACCCAGTACTTC. Protein: CASSVGEGVETQYF.

V and J are TRBV11-2 and TRBJ2-1, with 13 positions matching TRBD2. The CDR3 has 16 residues. Germline lookup yields CDR1 SGHAT and CDR2 FQNNGV. J gave up 12 bases and V 5 bases, and 13 bases lay outside the gene matches. The CDR3 DNA sequence: TGTGCCAGCAGCACTCAAGCGGGACTAGCGGGACGCAGGCAGTTCTTC. Residues: CASSTQAGLAGRRQFF. The complete variable domain, with remaining parts taken from reference TRBV11-2 and TRBJ2-1, reads EAGVAQSPRYKIIEKRQSVAFWCNPISGHATLYWYQQILGQGPKLLIQFQNNGVVDDSQLPKDRFSAERLKGVDSTLKIQPAKLEDSAVYLCASSTQAGLAGRRQFFGPGTRLTVL.

The genes are TRBV29-1 and TRBJ2-2; D is perhaps TRBD2 (6 bases). Germline V lookup: CDR1 SQVTM, CDR2 ANQGSEA. Trimming took off 7 bases at V and 6 bases at J, with 21 bases between the two ends. The CDR3 sequence is 15 residues long. CDR3 amino acids: CSGGPGEEVPGELFF. CDR3 sequence (DNA): TGCAGCGGTGGTCCGGGGGAAGAGGTTCCCGGGGAGCTGTTTTTT.

The V gene is TRBV24-1, the J gene TRBJ1-5; perhaps TRBD1 as D (5 bases). The CDR3 is 11 residues long. The V gene lost 8 bases and the J gene lost 6 bases, with 7 bases spanning the gap. Germline CDR1 is KGHDR and CDR2 is SFDVKD. CDR3 bases: TGTGCCACCAAGGGGCTTCAGCCCCAGCATTTT. It is translated as CATKGLQPQHF.